The 5 T cell receptor beta chains below were found in one sample sequenced in a study of blood T cells in healthy people across ages. Combining a sample-barcoded 5' primer with a J-beta primer mix, a second PCR ran for about 7 to 12 cycles. TCRdb processed the 5' RACE reads anew with MiXCR; each CDR3 protein has one entry. The table lists about 1.5 million distinct CDR3 sequences, 42% of them singletons, with about 4% in the top ten. Material for sequencing was blood. These receptors were obtained from a woman aged 18 to 35 in good health.

The J gene is TRBJ2-3, the V gene TRBV6-6; weak D call: TRBD1 (6 bases). Trimming left V 6 bases short and J 2 bases short, with 18 bases between. CDR3 length equals 16 residues. From germline, CDR1 is MNHNY and CDR2 SVGAGI (reference sequence). In nucleotides, the CDR3 is TGTGCCAGCAGCTCTCCGAGGGGGAGAGTCACAGATACGCAGTATTTT. It codes for CASSSPRGRVTDTQYF.

This clonotype was seen a single time. The chain combines TRBV5-1 with TRBJ2-7; D perhaps matches TRBD1 (5 bases). Looked up from germline, CDR1 is SGHRS and CDR2 is YFSETQ. The CDR3 runs to 13 residues. V dropped 0 bases and J dropped 6 bases, with 10 bases sitting between them. In nucleotides, the CDR3 is TGCGCCAGCAGCTTGGGAAATCAGGGCGAGCAGTACTTC. Translating it yields CASSLGNQGEQYF.

The V call is TRBV6-6, the J call TRBJ2-1, with D unclear. Trimming removed 7 bases from V and 6 bases from J, with 16 bases in between. In germline, CDR1 is MNHNY, CDR2 SVGAGI (reference sequence). The CDR3 loop spans 14 amino acids. CDR3 bases: TGTGCCAGCACCCAGATGGAGAGAGGCAATGAGCAGTTCTTC. The encoded protein is CASTQMERGNEQFF.

This clonotype has only a few counts. The CDR3 DNA reads as TGTGCCAGCAGTTTTAATGTGGGACAGGGGATCTACGAGCAGTACTTC. Translated, it gives CASSFNVGQGIYEQYF. V and J are TRBV28 and TRBJ2-7; TRBD1 aligns across 10 bases. The J segment lost 3 bases and the V segment lost 3 bases, leaving 8 bases of the junction unmatched. Germline V CDR1 and CDR2: MDHEN, SYDVKM. The CDR3 totals 16 residues.

This clonotype was found a few times. This rearrangement joins TRBV7-8 to TRBJ2-3, with 15 bases matching TRBD2. CDR1 is SGHVS, CDR2 FQNEAQ, per germline. After removal of 5 bases from V and 1 base from J, the junction contained 7 bases not matched to a gene. The CDR3 consists of 18 residues. CDR3 nucleotides: TGTGCCAGCAGCGGGCCCGGGACTAGCGGGGGGCGCACAGATACGCAGTATTTT. As protein: CASSGPGTSGGRTDTQYF.